The clone carrying this TCR beta chain was detected many times. Its antigen is still unknown. The sample originates from a study of identical twins. Study conclusions and caveats: Shared out-of-frame alpha sequences (those common to twins) showed excess low generation probability. The more abundant beta clonotypes in cord blood had fewer insertions, and memory repertoires did not show this.

The cDNA had a unique molecular identifier and a template-switch universal primer site. TCRdb independently ran MiXCR on the 5' RACE reads; one entry per CDR3 protein. The sample yields fewer than 450,000 distinct CDR3 sequences, approximately 9.1% seen once. V shed 7 bases and J shed 2 bases, with 11 bases lying between them. Germline loops: CDR1 SQVTM, CDR2 ANQGSEA. CDR3 size: 12 residues. This chain uses TRBV29-1 with TRBJ2-5; tentatively, D is TRBD1 (5 bases). The sample was naive T cells sorted from blood. The receptor's source is a woman aged 50 to 65 in good health. The CDR3 DNA reads TGCAGCGCCTTCGACAGTCAAGAGACCCAGTACTTC. Its protein product is CSAFDSQETQYF.